The present entry profiles one T cell receptor (beta chain) with its context. Original analysis: For nucleated cells, counts were estimated from reference gene primer amplification. Profiling relied on immunoSEQ multiplex PCR, and the TCRdb table lists in-frame clones only, not all of them. V, J and clone size reflect that table, while D and trimming were determined from the DNA. This sample has about 70,000 clones, with approximately 83% found just once. These data belong to a study of blood T cell repertoires in COVID-19. Study as a whole: Material from acute and convalescent COVID-19 was sourced from the United States, Italy and Spain. T cells, B-cell-depleted T cells, or PBMCs supplied cDNA or gDNA.

V lost 0 bases, J lost 3 bases, and 7 bases lay in between. CDR3 length: 14 residues. Germline CDR1 and CDR2: SGHTA and FQGTGA. The receptor was derived from a human donor in a cohort sampled during active COVID-19. The chain employs TRBV7-3 and TRBJ2-3, with D possibly being TRBD1 (5 bases). Sequenced input: peripheral blood. DNA of the CDR3: TGTGCCAGCAGCTTAACGCCAGGGACAGATACGCAGTATTTT. This gives the protein CASSLTPGTDTQYF.